This T cell receptor beta chain was sequenced during a study of cytomegalovirus exposure and HLA in healthy donors. Points from the study as a whole: There were 150 to 200 TCR beta chains listed as cytomegalovirus-associated.

Among the 100 to 150 subjects of the validation cohort, separate from the 666-subject first cohort, were the donors. Assay used: immunoSEQ multiplex PCR; TCRdb lists only in-frame clones, some missing. Among under 75,000 clones listed, about 95% were seen once. Concerning this clone itself: Its antigen is undetermined.

CDR3 length: 18 residues. Sequencing input: PBMCs. The receptor comes from a woman between 18 and 29 years old in good health and CMV-seropositive. The chain recombines TRBV21-1 with TRBJ1-5; TRBD1 reflects the table's D call only, with no check against the DNA. TRBV21-1 counts as a pseudogene. The CDR3 DNA follows: TGTGCCAGCAGCCACACTGGGGGACAGGGGTTGTTCAATCAGCCCCAGCATTTT. Protein: CASSHTGGQGLFNQPQHF.